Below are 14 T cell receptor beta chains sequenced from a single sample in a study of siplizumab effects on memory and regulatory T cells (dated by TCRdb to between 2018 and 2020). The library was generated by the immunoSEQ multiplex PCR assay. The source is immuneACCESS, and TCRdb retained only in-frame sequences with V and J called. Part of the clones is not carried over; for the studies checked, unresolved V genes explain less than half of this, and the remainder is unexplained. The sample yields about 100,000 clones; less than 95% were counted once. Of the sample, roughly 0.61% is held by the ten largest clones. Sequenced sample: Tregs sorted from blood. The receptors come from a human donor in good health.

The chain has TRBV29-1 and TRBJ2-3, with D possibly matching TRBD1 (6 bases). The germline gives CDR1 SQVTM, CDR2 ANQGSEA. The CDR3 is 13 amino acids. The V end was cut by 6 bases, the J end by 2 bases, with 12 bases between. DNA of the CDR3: TGCAGCGTCCGAACAGGGACCACAGATACGCAGTATTTT. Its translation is CSVRTGTTDTQYF.

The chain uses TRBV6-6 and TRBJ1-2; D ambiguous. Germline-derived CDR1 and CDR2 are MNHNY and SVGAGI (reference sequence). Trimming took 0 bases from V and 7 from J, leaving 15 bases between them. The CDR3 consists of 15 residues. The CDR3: CASSYSQQGRRGYTF. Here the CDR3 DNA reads TGTGCCAGCAGTTACTCGCAGCAAGGACGGCGTGGCTACACCTTC.

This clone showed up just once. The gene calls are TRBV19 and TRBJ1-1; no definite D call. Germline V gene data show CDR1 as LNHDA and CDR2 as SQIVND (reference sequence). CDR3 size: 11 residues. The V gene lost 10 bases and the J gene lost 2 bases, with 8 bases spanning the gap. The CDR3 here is CATFLNTEAFF. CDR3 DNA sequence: TGTGCCACCTTTCTTAACACTGAAGCTTTCTTT.

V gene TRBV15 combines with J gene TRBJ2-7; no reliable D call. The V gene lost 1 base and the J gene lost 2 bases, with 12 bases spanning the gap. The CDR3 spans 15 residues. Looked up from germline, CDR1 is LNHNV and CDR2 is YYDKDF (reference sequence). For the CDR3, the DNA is TGTGCCACCAGCAGAGGGAAATCAGCAACCTACGAGCAGTACTTC. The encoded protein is CATSRGKSATYEQYF.

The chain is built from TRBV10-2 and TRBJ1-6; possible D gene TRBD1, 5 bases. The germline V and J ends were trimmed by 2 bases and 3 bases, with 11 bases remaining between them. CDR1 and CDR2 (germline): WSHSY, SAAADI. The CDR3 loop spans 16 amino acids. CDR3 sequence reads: CASSEAEGFYNSPLHF. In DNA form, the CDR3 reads TGCGCCAGCAGTGAGGCAGAGGGGTTCTATAATTCACCCCTCCACTTT.

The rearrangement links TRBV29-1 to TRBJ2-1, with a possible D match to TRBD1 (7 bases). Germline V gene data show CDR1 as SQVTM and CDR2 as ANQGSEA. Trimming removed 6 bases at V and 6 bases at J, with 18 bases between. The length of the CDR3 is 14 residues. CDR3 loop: CSVATRQGGNEQFF. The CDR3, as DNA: TGCAGCGTCGCGACCAGGCAGGGGGGCAATGAGCAGTTCTTC.

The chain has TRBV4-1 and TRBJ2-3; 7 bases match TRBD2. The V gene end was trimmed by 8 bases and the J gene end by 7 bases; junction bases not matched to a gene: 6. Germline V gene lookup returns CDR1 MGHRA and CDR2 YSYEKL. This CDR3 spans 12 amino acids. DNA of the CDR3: TGCGCCAGCGGGGGGGATACCTATACGCAGTATTTT. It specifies CASGGDTYTQYF.

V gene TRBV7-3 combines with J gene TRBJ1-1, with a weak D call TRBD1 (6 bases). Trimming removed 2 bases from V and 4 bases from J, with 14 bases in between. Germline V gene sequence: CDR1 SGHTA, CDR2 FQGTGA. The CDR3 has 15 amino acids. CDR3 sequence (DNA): TGTGCCAGCAGCTTACCCAAGGGGGGTTCCACTGAAGCTTTCTTT. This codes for CASSLPKGGSTEAFF.

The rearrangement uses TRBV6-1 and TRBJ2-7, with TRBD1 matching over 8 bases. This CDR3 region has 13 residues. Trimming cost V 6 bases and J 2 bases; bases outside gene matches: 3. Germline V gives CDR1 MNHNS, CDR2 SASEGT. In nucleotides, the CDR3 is TGTGCCAGCAGGAAGACAGGGGCCTACGAGCAGTACTTC. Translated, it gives CASRKTGAYEQYF.

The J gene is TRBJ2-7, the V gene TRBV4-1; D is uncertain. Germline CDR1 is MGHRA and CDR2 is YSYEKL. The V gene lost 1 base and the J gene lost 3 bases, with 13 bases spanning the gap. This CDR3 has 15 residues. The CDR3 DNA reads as TGCGCCAGCAGCCAAGTATTTGAGATCGGCTACGAGCAGTACTTC. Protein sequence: CASSQVFEIGYEQYF.

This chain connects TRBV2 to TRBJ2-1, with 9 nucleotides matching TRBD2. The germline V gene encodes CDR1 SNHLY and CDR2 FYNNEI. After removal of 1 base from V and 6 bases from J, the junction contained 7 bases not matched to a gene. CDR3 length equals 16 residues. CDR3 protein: CASSEGWAGGRNEQFF. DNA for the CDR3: TGTGCCAGCAGTGAAGGTTGGGCGGGAGGGCGCAATGAGCAGTTCTTC.

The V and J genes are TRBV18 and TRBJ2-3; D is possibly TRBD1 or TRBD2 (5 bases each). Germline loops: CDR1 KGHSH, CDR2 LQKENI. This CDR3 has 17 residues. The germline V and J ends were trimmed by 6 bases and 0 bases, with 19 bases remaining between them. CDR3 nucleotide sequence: TGTGCCAGCTCCGCGGACCGAACCGGGGCTAGCACAGATACGCAGTATTTT. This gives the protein CASSADRTGASTDTQYF.

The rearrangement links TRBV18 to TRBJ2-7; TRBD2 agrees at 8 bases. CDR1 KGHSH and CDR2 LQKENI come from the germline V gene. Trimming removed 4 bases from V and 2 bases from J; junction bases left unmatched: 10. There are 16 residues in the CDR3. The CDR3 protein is CASSLAGITYPYEQYF. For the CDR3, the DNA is TGTGCCAGCTCACTAGCGGGAATTACTTATCCCTACGAGCAGTACTTC.

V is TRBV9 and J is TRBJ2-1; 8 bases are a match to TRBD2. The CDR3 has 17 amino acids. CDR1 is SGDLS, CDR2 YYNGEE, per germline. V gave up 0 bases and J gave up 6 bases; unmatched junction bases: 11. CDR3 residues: CASSVASGREGTNEQFF. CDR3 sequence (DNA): TGTGCCAGCAGCGTAGCTTCTGGTCGGGAGGGGACCAATGAGCAGTTCTTC. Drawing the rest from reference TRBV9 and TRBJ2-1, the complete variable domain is DSGVTQTPKHLITATGQRVTLRCSPRSGDLSVYWYQQSLDQGLQFLIQYYNGEERAKGNILERFSAQQFPDLHSELNLSSLELGDSALYFCASSVASGREGTNEQFFGPGTRLTVL.